This T cell receptor (beta chain) appears in the sequencing data of a study of blood T cell repertoires in COVID-19. Clones were read by immunoSEQ multiplex PCR, and TCRdb kept only the in-frame ones, dropping some. The sample includes around 190,000 clones, roughly 85% of them seen just once. Specimen: peripheral blood. The receptor was isolated from a man between 50 and 59 years old with active or convalescent COVID-19.

The CDR3 nucleotides read TGTGCCAGCAGCTTGGCGAGGGCCGGCCAAGAGACCCAGTACTTC. Protein product: CASSLARAGQETQYF. The chain employs TRBV5-6 and TRBJ2-5, with D possibly being TRBD2 (5 bases). Trimming removed 0 bases from V and 1 base from J, with 10 bases in between. The CDR3 extends over 15 amino acids. The germline V gene has CDR1 SGHDT and CDR2 YYEEEE.